These T cell receptor beta chains were read from a single sample in a study of T cell changes during pregnancy in multiple sclerosis. The repertoire was sequenced with immunoSEQ multiplex PCR; TCRdb's copy has only in-frame clones and lacks some. The data show roughly 100,000 clones, with 75% to 95% seen just once and around 3% held by the top ten. Sequencing was performed on peripheral blood, taken in the second trimester of pregnancy. The source of these receptors is a female donor with multiple sclerosis, enrolled in a pregnancy study. CDR3s include the opening cysteine and the closing phenylalanine or tryptophan. The D gene is left open where the match is weak. Size values are once, few and many counts, or a class for expanded clones, and some rows have none.

v_call: TRBV28; clone_size: -; d_call: -; j_call: TRBJ2-7; cdr3_aa: CASSSFSGAKYEQYF; cdr3_nt: TGTGCCAGCAGTTCCTTTAGCGGAGCGAAGTACGAGCAGTACTTC
v_call: TRBV14; clone_size: -; d_call: -; j_call: TRBJ2-7; cdr3_aa: CASSPSVAAIYEQYF; cdr3_nt: TGTGCCAGCAGCCCCAGCGTAGCGGCGATTTACGAGCAGTACTTC
v_call: TRBV27; clone_size: once; d_call: TRBD2; j_call: TRBJ2-7; cdr3_aa: CASSSGTSGRTYEQYF; cdr3_nt: TGTGCCAGCAGTTCCGGGACTAGCGGGAGAACATACGAGCAGTACTTC
v_call: TRBV6-6; clone_size: -; d_call: -; j_call: TRBJ2-1; cdr3_aa: CASSSGNEQFF; cdr3_nt: TGTGCCAGCAGCTCGGGGAATGAGCAGTTCTTC
v_call: TRBV11-1; clone_size: -; d_call: TRBD2; j_call: TRBJ2-1; cdr3_aa: CASSRLTSGAYNEQFF; cdr3_nt: TGTGCCAGCAGCCGCCTAACTAGCGGGGCCTACAATGAGCAGTTCTTC
v_call: TRBV9; clone_size: -; d_call: -; j_call: TRBJ2-1; cdr3_aa: CASSFSEGVGSYNEQFF; cdr3_nt: TGTGCCAGCAGCTTTTCGGAGGGAGTCGGATCCTACAATGAGCAGTTCTTC
v_call: TRBV5-4; clone_size: -; d_call: TRBD1; j_call: TRBJ1-1; cdr3_aa: CASSLTGRNTEAFF; cdr3_nt: TGTGCCAGCAGCCTGACAGGGAGGAACACTGAAGCTTTCTTT
v_call: TRBV29-1; clone_size: -; d_call: -; j_call: TRBJ1-1; cdr3_aa: CSVEGLQGSVNTEAFF; cdr3_nt: TGCAGCGTTGAAGGGTTGCAGGGGTCGGTGAACACTGAAGCTTTCTTT
v_call: TRBV14; clone_size: once; d_call: TRBD1; j_call: TRBJ2-1; cdr3_aa: CASSLPSPRGLREQFF; cdr3_nt: TGTGCCAGCAGCCTTCCTAGTCCCAGGGGGCTTCGAGAGCAGTTCTTC
v_call: TRBV5-1; clone_size: -; d_call: -; j_call: TRBJ2-3; cdr3_aa: CASSLGSGGSTDTQYF; cdr3_nt: TGCGCCAGCAGCTTGGGGTCGGGTGGTAGCACAGATACGCAGTATTTT
v_call: TRBV6-1; clone_size: -; d_call: -; j_call: TRBJ1-2; cdr3_aa: CASRGRGGEYGYTF; cdr3_nt: TGTGCCAGCCGGGGTCGGGGCGGGGAGTATGGCTACACCTTC
v_call: TRBV6-5; clone_size: -; d_call: TRBD1; j_call: TRBJ2-7; cdr3_aa: CASRRTGVVLYEQYF; cdr3_nt: TGTGCCAGCAGGAGAACAGGGGTGGTTCTCTACGAGCAGTACTTC
v_call: TRBV7-2; clone_size: -; d_call: TRBD1; j_call: TRBJ1-2; cdr3_aa: CASSTQGALNGYTF; cdr3_nt: TGTGCCAGCAGCACACAGGGGGCGCTTAATGGCTACACCTTC
v_call: TRBV19; clone_size: -; d_call: -; j_call: TRBJ1-4; cdr3_aa: CASSIGVSGEKLFF; cdr3_nt: TGTGCCAGTAGTATTGGAGTGTCTGGTGAAAAACTGTTTTTT
v_call: TRBV5-1; clone_size: -; d_call: TRBD1; j_call: TRBJ1-1; cdr3_aa: CASSLGTGDGEAFF; cdr3_nt: TGCGCCAGCAGCTTAGGTACAGGGGATGGTGAAGCTTTCTTT
v_call: TRBV21-1; clone_size: -; d_call: -; j_call: TRBJ2-1; cdr3_aa: CASSNSITSGRANEQFF; cdr3_nt: TGTGCCAGCAGCAACTCGATTACTAGCGGGAGGGCGAATGAGCAGTTCTTC
v_call: TRBV13; clone_size: few; d_call: -; j_call: TRBJ2-1; cdr3_aa: CASSFGVGDTEQFF; cdr3_nt: TGTGCCAGCAGCTTCGGAGTTGGGGACACTGAGCAGTTCTTC
v_call: TRBV27; clone_size: -; d_call: -; j_call: TRBJ1-5; cdr3_aa: CASGLGTQPQHF; cdr3_nt: TGTGCCAGCGGCCTAGGAACTCAGCCCCAGCATTTT
v_call: TRBV2; clone_size: -; d_call: TRBD2; j_call: TRBJ2-7; cdr3_aa: CASSESGLTPYEQYF; cdr3_nt: TGTGCCAGCAGTGAGTCGGGACTAACCCCCTACGAGCAGTACTTC
v_call: TRBV28; clone_size: -; d_call: -; j_call: TRBJ2-2; cdr3_aa: CASTLTGGYTGELFF; cdr3_nt: TGTGCCAGCACCCTCACGGGGGGCTACACCGGGGAGCTGTTTTTT
v_call: TRBV19; clone_size: -; d_call: TRBD2; j_call: TRBJ2-1; cdr3_aa: CASSRASGSSYNEQFF; cdr3_nt: TGTGCCAGTAGTAGGGCTAGCGGAAGCTCCTACAATGAGCAGTTCTTC
v_call: TRBV4-1; clone_size: -; d_call: TRBD1; j_call: TRBJ1-5; cdr3_aa: CASSQVPQGANRNQPQHF; cdr3_nt: TGCGCCAGCAGCCAAGTCCCTCAGGGGGCTAACCGCAATCAGCCCCAGCATTTT
v_call: TRBV29-1; clone_size: few; d_call: TRBD1; j_call: TRBJ1-1; cdr3_aa: CSATGVTEAFF; cdr3_nt: TGCAGCGCCACAGGGGTCACTGAAGCTTTCTTT
v_call: TRBV2; clone_size: -; d_call: -; j_call: TRBJ2-2; cdr3_aa: CASTRHTNTGELFF; cdr3_nt: TGTGCCAGCACCCGACACACGAACACCGGGGAGCTGTTTTTT
v_call: TRBV6-6; clone_size: -; d_call: TRBD1; j_call: TRBJ1-1; cdr3_aa: CASSDFRQGGTEAFF; cdr3_nt: TGTGCCAGCAGTGACTTCAGACAGGGAGGCACTGAAGCTTTCTTT
v_call: TRBV7-2; clone_size: once; d_call: -; j_call: TRBJ1-3; cdr3_aa: CASKEGRPFSGNTIYF; cdr3_nt: TGTGCCAGCAAAGAGGGCAGGCCCTTCTCTGGAAACACCATATATTTT
v_call: TRBV19; clone_size: -; d_call: -; j_call: TRBJ2-5; cdr3_aa: CASSLWQKETQYF; cdr3_nt: TGTGCCAGTAGTTTATGGCAGAAAGAGACCCAGTACTTC
v_call: TRBV29-1; clone_size: -; d_call: -; j_call: TRBJ2-7; cdr3_aa: CSVTTSSYEQYF; cdr3_nt: TGCAGCGTCACGACAAGCTCCTACGAGCAGTACTTC
v_call: TRBV5-4; clone_size: -; d_call: -; j_call: TRBJ2-2; cdr3_aa: CASSLVAGTPTGELFF; cdr3_nt: TGTGCCAGCAGCTTGGTGGCCGGGACACCAACCGGGGAGCTGTTTTTT
v_call: TRBV9; clone_size: -; d_call: -; j_call: TRBJ2-7; cdr3_aa: CASSPRDSGGRASEQYF; cdr3_nt: TGTGCCAGCAGCCCCCGGGACAGCGGGGGCCGCGCAAGCGAGCAGTACTTC
v_call: TRBV14; clone_size: -; d_call: -; j_call: TRBJ2-5; cdr3_aa: CASSQNLYQETQYF; cdr3_nt: TGTGCCAGCAGCCAAAATCTCTACCAAGAGACCCAGTACTTC
v_call: TRBV6-6; clone_size: -; d_call: TRBD1; j_call: TRBJ1-4; cdr3_aa: CASSNPYRGPNEKLFF; cdr3_nt: TGTGCCAGCAGTAACCCTTACAGGGGCCCTAATGAAAAACTGTTTTTT
v_call: TRBV11-2; clone_size: once; d_call: -; j_call: TRBJ2-7; cdr3_aa: CASKEVRRSYEQYF; cdr3_nt: TGTGCCAGTAAGGAGGTACGCCGCTCCTACGAGCAGTACTTC
v_call: TRBV5-1; clone_size: -; d_call: TRBD2; j_call: TRBJ2-1; cdr3_aa: CASREDAGGHNEQFF; cdr3_nt: TGCGCCAGCAGGGAAGACGCGGGGGGCCACAATGAGCAGTTCTTC
v_call: TRBV7-8; clone_size: -; d_call: TRBD1; j_call: TRBJ2-1; cdr3_aa: CASSPTGSNEQFF; cdr3_nt: TGTGCCAGCAGCCCGACAGGGTCCAATGAGCAGTTCTTC
v_call: TRBV29-1; clone_size: few; d_call: -; j_call: TRBJ1-2; cdr3_aa: CSVTIYTGPNYGYTF; cdr3_nt: TGCAGCGTCACAATTTACACAGGGCCAAACTATGGCTACACCTTC
v_call: TRBV30; clone_size: -; d_call: -; j_call: TRBJ2-3; cdr3_aa: CAWSVEGQYTDTQYF; cdr3_nt: TGTGCCTGGAGTGTGGAGGGGCAATACACAGATACGCAGTATTTT
v_call: TRBV7-2; clone_size: -; d_call: -; j_call: TRBJ2-7; cdr3_aa: CASSLGSAWAEQYF; cdr3_nt: TGTGCCAGCAGCTTAGGTTCGGCTTGGGCCGAGCAGTACTTC
v_call: TRBV28; clone_size: -; d_call: TRBD1; j_call: TRBJ1-4; cdr3_aa: CASSLITGVAKLFF; cdr3_nt: TGTGCCAGCAGTTTAATTACAGGGGTGGCAAAACTGTTTTTT